These T cell receptor beta chains were read from a single sample in a study of T-cell reconstitution after alpha-beta-depleted transplantation in children. TCRdb re-called the PCR reads with MiXCR, one entry per CDR3 protein. The sample comprises 600,000 or so distinct CDR3 sequences, approximately 22% of which are singletons, and about 14% rests with the top ten. This specimen was PBMCs, mostly from graft donor cells, taken 360 days after TCRalphabeta/CD19-depleted stem cell transplant. These receptors came from a boy in the first two years of life who had a stem cell transplant for acute myeloid leukemia, so the T cells may come from the graft donor. CDR3s include the opening cysteine and the closing phenylalanine or tryptophan. A D gene is named only where the DNA matches it firmly. Only some rows state a clone size, as once, few, many or a class for expanded clones.

cdr3_nt	cdr3_aa	j_call	v_call	d_call	clone_size
TGCGCCAGCAGCCTGTCGGCTAGCACAGATACGCAGTATTTT	CASSLSASTDTQYF	TRBJ2-3	TRBV7-9	NA	few
TGCAGTGCTAGAGCTGGGACAGACGGTGAAAAACTGTTTTTT	CSARAGTDGEKLFF	TRBJ1-4	TRBV20-1	TRBD1	few
TGTGCCAGCGGGGCCCTAGATCAAGAGACCCAGTACTTC	CASGALDQETQYF	TRBJ2-5	TRBV7-9	NA	many
TGCAGTGCTAGAGATACTAGGTCCAGGGGTCGCTACGAGCAGTACTTC	CSARDTRSRGRYEQYF	TRBJ2-7	TRBV20-1	NA	NA
TGCAGTGCGAGGGAGTTAACAACGAGGGTCAATGAGCAGTTCTTC	CSARELTTRVNEQFF	TRBJ2-1	TRBV20-1	NA	few
TGCAGTGCTAGAGTGGCTAGCGGGGGGGCAGGGGAGCTGTTTTTT	CSARVASGGAGELFF	TRBJ2-2	TRBV20-1	TRBD2	NA
TGTGCCAGCAGGAGTACCGGGGAGCTGTTTTTT	CASRSTGELFF	TRBJ2-2	TRBV6-5	NA	many
TGTGCCACCCGTGGCCAAGAGACCCAGTACTTC	CATRGQETQYF	TRBJ2-5	TRBV7-6	NA	few
TGTGCCAGCAGCTTACGGGGACGTGAAGAGCAGTTCTTC	CASSLRGREEQFF	TRBJ2-1	TRBV7-2	NA	NA
TGTGCCACCAGCAGAAGTGCCGGACAGGGTCATGGCTACACCTTC	CATSRSAGQGHGYTF	TRBJ1-2	TRBV15	TRBD1	NA
TGCAGCGTTGAGGTGGGACATGAGTACTTC	CSVEVGHEYF	TRBJ2-5	TRBV29-1	NA	NA
TGTGCCAGCAGCCAAGAGTCAACCTCACTAGTAGATACGCAGTATTTT	CASSQESTSLVDTQYF	TRBJ2-3	TRBV4-2	NA	many
TGTGCCAGCAGTCCCGGGACAGAGGTTTCCGAGACCCAGTACTTC	CASSPGTEVSETQYF	TRBJ2-5	TRBV28	TRBD1	NA
TGTGCCAGCAGCCCAGGACTAGCGGGGGGGCCGGTGTTTAGCACAGATACGCAGTATTTT	CASSPGLAGGPVFSTDTQYF	TRBJ2-3	TRBV9	TRBD2	few
TGTGCCAGCAGGCCCTCACGATCGAATTCACCCCTCCACTTT	CASRPSRSNSPLHF	TRBJ1-6	TRBV28	NA	once
TGCAGTGCTGGCTTGGGGGAGGGCTACACCTTC	CSAGLGEGYTF	TRBJ1-2	TRBV20-1	NA	few
TGCAGCGCGATGGACAGCTCGAGCTCCTACGAGCAGTACTTC	CSAMDSSSSYEQYF	TRBJ2-7	TRBV29-1	NA	many
TGTGCCAGCAGCTCCAAACAGGGGTGGGATAATTCACCCCTCCACTTT	CASSSKQGWDNSPLHF	TRBJ1-6	TRBV13	TRBD1	many
TGTGCCAGCAGTTTCAGCGGGGGGGCAGAGACCCAGTACTTC	CASSFSGGAETQYF	TRBJ2-5	TRBV7-2	TRBD2	NA
TGTGCCAGCAGCACCCCGAGTAGCGGGGGGGTCCCTCTCACAGATACGCAGTATTTT	CASSTPSSGGVPLTDTQYF	TRBJ2-3	TRBV11-2	TRBD2	few
TGTGCCAGCAGTTTCCCCAGGGTCCTCCAAGAGACCCAGTACTTC	CASSFPRVLQETQYF	TRBJ2-5	TRBV6-2/TRBV6-3	NA	NA
TGTGCCAGCAAGGGAGCGTATAACTATGGCTACACCTTC	CASKGAYNYGYTF	TRBJ1-2	TRBV6-1	NA	NA